Below are 10 T cell receptor beta chains sequenced from a single sample in a study of T cells in Graves' hyperthyroidism and ophthalmopathy. Amplified TCR beta CDR3 regions derived from RNA transcripts. First-round RT-PCR with HTBI primers amplified the TCR CDR3 region. TCRdb passed the multiplex PCR reads through MiXCR, listing each CDR3 protein once. The profile shows about 290,000 distinct CDR3 sequences, roughly 15% of them singletons. Sequences were obtained from blood. The source is a woman aged 50 to 60 with Graves' hyperthyroidism that later progressed to Graves' ophthalmopathy.

The rearrangement joins TRBV6-1 to TRBJ1-5; 7 positions match TRBD1. Per germline, CDR1 MNHNS and CDR2 SASEGT. The CDR3 length is 14 residues. Trimming at V came to 6 bases and at J to 4 bases, leaving 6 bases not matched to a gene. The CDR3 loop reads CASSGQGVNQPQHF. CDR3 DNA sequence: TGTGCCAGCAGCGGCCAGGGGGTGAATCAGCCCCAGCATTTT.

The V gene is TRBV5-1, the J gene TRBJ1-2, with 8 positions matching TRBD1. V shed 3 bases and J 4 bases; nucleotides not matched to a gene: 14. This CDR3 contains 17 residues. Germline V gene sequence: CDR1 SGHRS, CDR2 YFSETQ. The CDR3 reads CASSSFDRGRLVYGYTF. As DNA, the CDR3 is TGCGCCAGCAGCTCATTCGACAGGGGCCGACTTGTCTATGGCTACACCTTC.

A word on this clonotype: A junction end diverges from the germline sequence, so it may reflect a read error. The chain joins TRBV28 to TRBJ2-7; unclear D gene. CDR1 MDHEN and CDR2 SYDVKM come from the germline V gene. This CDR3 is 14 amino acids long. The CDR3 coding sequence is TGTGCCAGCAGTGAGTCCGGAGCATCCTACGGGCAGTACTTC. This gives the protein CASSESGASYGQYF.

At least ten counts were recorded for this clonotype. The rearrangement links TRBV2 to TRBJ1-2; possible D gene TRBD1, 5 bases. Trimming cost V 8 bases and J 2 bases, with 12 bases left between them. Germline CDR1 reads SNHLY; CDR2 reads FYNNEI. The CDR3 contains 13 residues. The CDR3 sequence: CASGRQRNYGYTF. For the CDR3, the DNA is TGTGCCAGCGGACGACAGAGAAACTATGGCTACACCTTC.

This clonotype has at least ten counts. V is TRBV6-1 and J is TRBJ2-7; TRBD1 matches at 9 bases. The CDR3 loop spans 14 amino acids. Trimming cost V 4 bases and J 3 bases; bases outside gene matches: 4. Germline CDR1 is MNHNS and CDR2 is SASEGT. The CDR3 nucleotides read TGTGCCAGCAGTGTGGGACAGGGCTACTACGAGCAGTACTTC. It encodes CASSVGQGYYEQYF.

This clonotype was detected ten times or more. The J gene is TRBJ1-2, the V gene TRBV5-1; tentatively, D is TRBD1 (5 bases). Germline CDR1 SGHRS, CDR2 YFSETQ. Trimming took off 2 bases at V and 4 bases at J, with 12 bases between the two ends. The CDR3 has 14 amino acids. The CDR3 DNA is TGCGCCAGCAGCTTCGGGGGGTCTATCTATGGCTACACCTTC. This codes for CASSFGGSIYGYTF.

This clonotype came up many times. This rearrangement joins TRBV11-2 to TRBJ2-7; D might be TRBD2 (5 bases). Germline V CDR1 and CDR2: SGHAT, FQNNGV. This CDR3 spans 16 amino acids. The V gene lost 7 bases and the J gene lost 4 bases, with 23 bases spanning the gap. CDR3 amino acids: CASTLYLEDPFYEQYF. The CDR3 DNA follows: TGTGCCAGCACCCTCTACCTGGAGGACCCTTTTTACGAGCAGTACTTC. Based on the CDR3 plus reference TRBV11-2 and TRBJ2-7, the full variable domain is EAGVAQSPRYKIIEKRQSVAFWCNPISGHATLYWYQQILGQGPKLLIQFQNNGVVDDSQLPKDRFSAERLKGVDSTLKIQPAKLEDSAVYLCASTLYLEDPFYEQYFGPGTRLTVT.

The genes are TRBV29-1 and TRBJ2-7, with 11 bases lining up with TRBD1. The CDR3 is 13 residues long. The ends lost 6 bases at V and 6 bases at J; junction bases unmatched: 7. From germline, CDR1 is SQVTM and CDR2 ANQGSEA. The CDR3: CSVFWTGGSEQYF. The CDR3 bases are TGCAGCGTCTTCTGGACAGGGGGCTCCGAGCAGTACTTC.

This chain uses TRBV4-2 with TRBJ2-5; the match to TRBD2 covers 7 bases. After removal of 4 bases from V and 1 base from J, the junction contained 6 bases not matched to a gene. The germline gives CDR1 LGHNA, CDR2 YNFKEQ. The CDR3 spans 15 residues. The CDR3 sequence is CASSPRERGQETQYF. DNA of the CDR3: TGTGCCAGCAGCCCCCGGGAGCGGGGCCAAGAGACCCAGTACTTC.

This clonotype came up many times. The chain couples TRBV20-1 to TRBJ2-7; a possible D gene is TRBD1 (5 bases). The CDR3 runs to 14 residues. Germline CDR1 is DFQATT and CDR2 is SNEGSKA (reference sequence). Trimming took off 8 bases at V and 0 bases at J, with 17 bases between the two ends. CDR3 DNA: TGCAGTCCGAGACAGTCAGATCTCTCCTACGAGCAGTACTTC. It codes for CSPRQSDLSYEQYF.